These 18 T cell receptor beta chains were sequenced from one sample in a study of cytomegalovirus exposure and HLA in healthy donors. Sequencing used immunoSEQ multiplex PCR; TCRdb keeps in-frame clones, though not all of them. The sample yields about 130,000 clones, around nine tenths seen once. Sequenced material: PBMCs. The receptors shown here come from a man under 40 in good health and CMV-seronegative.

The chain carries TRBV30 and TRBJ1-5; possibly TRBD1 for D (6 bases). Per germline, CDR1 GTSNPN and CDR2 SVGIG (reference sequence). CDR3 length: 13 residues. V was pared by 6 bases and J by 5 bases, with 14 bases between. CDR3 loop: CACTGLWDQPQHF. The CDR3 nucleotides read TGTGCCTGCACAGGGTTGTGGGATCAGCCCCAGCATTTT.

This clone was recorded only once. J is TRBJ1-3 and V is TRBV7-7; TRBD1 agrees at 7 bases. The V and J ends lost 7 bases and 0 bases, in that order; junction bases with no gene match: 21. This CDR3 is built from 20 residues. From germline, CDR1 is SSHAT and CDR2 FNYEAQ (reference sequence). This chain's CDR3 is CASINRTGTANQPSGNTIYF. CDR3 DNA sequence: TGTGCCAGCATCAATCGAACCGGGACAGCGAATCAACCCTCTGGAAACACCATATATTTT.

V usage is TRBV6-5 and J usage is TRBJ1-1, with a weak D call TRBD1 (5 bases). Deletions cut 6 bases from V and 2 bases from J, with 10 bases between. CDR3 length equals 13 residues. Germline V gene lookup returns CDR1 MNHEY and CDR2 SVGAGI. CDR3 DNA: TGTGCCAGCAGCAGAGACAGTAACACTGAAGCTTTCTTT. This gives the protein CASSRDSNTEAFF.

The chain recombines TRBV30 with TRBJ1-6; the match to TRBD1 covers 8 bases. The CDR3 spans 13 residues. After removal of 8 bases from V and 8 bases from J, the junction contained 8 bases not matched to a gene. Germline-derived CDR1 and CDR2 are GTSNPN and SVGIG (reference sequence). In nucleotides, the CDR3 is TGTGCCAGTTCAGGGGGCTTAGATTCACCCCTCCACTTT. Translating it yields CASSGGLDSPLHF. The whole variable domain, remainder taken from reference TRBV30 and TRBJ1-6, is SQTIHQWPATLVQPVGSPLSLECTVEGTSNPNLYWYRQAAGRGLQLLFYSVGIGQISSEVPQNLSASRPQDRQFILSSKKLLLSDSGFYLCASSGGLDSPLHFGNGTRLTVT.

In regard to this clone: This sample also contains other DNA sequences that code for the same CDR3. The V gene is TRBV27, the J gene TRBJ2-2; maybe TRBD1 (5 bases). The germline gives CDR1 MNHEY, CDR2 SMNVEV (reference sequence). V gave up 2 bases and J gave up 5 bases, with 6 bases separating them. This CDR3 has 13 amino acids. The CDR3: CASSLRGTGELFF. Here the CDR3 DNA reads TGTGCCAGCAGTTTAAGGGGAACCGGGGAGCTGTTTTTT.

The chain employs TRBV4-1 and TRBJ2-1; 10 positions match TRBD2. The CDR3 loop spans 16 amino acids. In germline, CDR1 is MGHRA, CDR2 YSYEKL. V shed 7 bases and J 7 bases; nucleotides not matched to a gene: 13. CDR3 loop: CASTQGVGLAVNEQFF. The DNA for the CDR3 is TGCGCCAGCACCCAGGGGGTAGGACTAGCGGTTAATGAGCAGTTCTTC.

The rearrangement links TRBV5-1 to TRBJ2-7; a possible D gene is TRBD2 (6 bases). The CDR3 is 13 amino acids. Trimming shortened V by 5 bases and J by 3 bases, and 12 bases separated the two germline ends. Germline V gene data show CDR1 as SGHRS and CDR2 as YFSETQ. CDR3 in amino acids: CASRSGPGYEQYF. Here the CDR3 DNA reads TGCGCCAGCAGAAGCGGGCCGGGCTACGAGCAGTACTTC.

V and J are TRBV14 and TRBJ2-7, with a possible D match to TRBD2 (6 bases). This CDR3 is 14 amino acids long. Germline assignment: CDR1 SGHDN and CDR2 FVKESK. V shed 3 bases and J shed 6 bases, with 15 bases lying between them. The CDR3 coding sequence is TGTGCCAGCAGCCACCTGCGCGCGGGGTCCGAGCAGTACTTC. It encodes CASSHLRAGSEQYF.

This clone was picked up one time. The chain couples TRBV2 to TRBJ1-1; the D is unclear. Trimming left V 5 bases short and J 4 bases short, with 8 bases between. The V gene's germline CDR1 is SNHLY and CDR2 FYNNEI. The CDR3 contains 12 residues. The CDR3 region has the DNA TGTGCCAGCAGTTATTCGAGCACTGAAGCTTTCTTT. Encoded protein: CASSYSSTEAFF.

The chain combines TRBV27 with TRBJ1-1; D unresolved. V lost 6 bases, J lost 7 bases, and 15 bases lay in between. The CDR3 runs to 13 residues. Germline V gives CDR1 MNHEY, CDR2 SMNVEV (reference sequence). CDR3 nucleotides: TGTGCCAGCAGAGGCGGACTCATACGTGAAGCTTTCTTT. Translating gives CASRGGLIREAFF.

DNA for the CDR3: TGTGCCAGTAGTGGCCAAGTAGCGGAGAGCACAGATACGCAGTATTTT. Amino acid sequence: CASSGQVAESTDTQYF. The chain carries TRBV19 and TRBJ2-3; TRBD2 is a possible D gene (6 bases). The V end was cut by 5 bases, the J end by 0 bases, with 15 bases between. The CDR3 spans 16 residues. CDR1 LNHDA and CDR2 SQIVND come from the germline V gene (reference sequence).

The CDR3 DNA sequence: TGTGCCAGCAGTGAAGGGGCCTATGAGCAGTTCTTC. Translation gives CASSEGAYEQFF. The chain combines TRBV6-1 with TRBJ2-1; no clear D. The germline CDR1 and CDR2 sequences are MNHNS and SASEGT. V lost 1 base to trimming and J lost 8 bases, with 6 bases between them. CDR3 length: 12 residues.

The chain links TRBV10-3 to TRBJ1-3; 7 bases align to TRBD1. This CDR3 contains 16 residues. Germline CDR1 ENHRY, CDR2 SYGVKD. V shed 1 base, J shed 0 bases, and the junction held 3 bases outside the gene matches. This chain's CDR3 is CAISEWDSYSGNTIYF. In DNA form, the CDR3 reads TGTGCCATCAGTGAGTGGGACAGTTACTCTGGAAACACCATATATTTT.

The rearrangement links TRBV12-5 to TRBJ2-5; D possibly corresponds to TRBD2 (5 bases). V lost 1 base and J lost 5, with 14 bases in between. The germline V gene encodes CDR1 LGHNT and CDR2 FRNRAP. The CDR3 loop spans 15 amino acids. Here the CDR3 DNA reads TGTGCTAGTGGTTTGGGGACTTCCCTTGGGGAGACCCAGTACTTC. It codes for CASGLGTSLGETQYF.

This sequence joins TRBV7-3 and TRBJ2-2, with 7 positions matching TRBD2. Trimming took 3 bases from V and 7 from J; bases not matched to a gene: 11. The CDR3 is 16 residues long. Germline V lookup: CDR1 SGHTA, CDR2 FQGTGA. The CDR3: CASSLAPREVGGELFF. DNA for the CDR3: TGTGCCAGCAGCTTGGCCCCCCGGGAGGTCGGCGGGGAGCTGTTTTTT.

The chain employs TRBV5-6 and TRBJ1-2; no firm D call. Trimming stripped 9 bases from V and 2 bases from J, with 17 bases between. This CDR3 has 14 residues. Germline-derived CDR1 and CDR2 are SGHDT and YYEEEE. The CDR3 DNA follows: TGTGCCACGGGGTCCACGGTGGCGAACTATGGCTACACCTTC. This codes for CATGSTVANYGYTF.

V is TRBV5-1 and J is TRBJ1-1, with unresolved D. Trimming removed 1 base from V and 0 bases from J, with 13 bases in between. CDR1 and CDR2 (germline): SGHRS, YFSETQ. The CDR3 has 16 amino acids. CDR3 nucleotide sequence: TGCGCCAGCAGCTTGATGCCTAATCTGGTGAACACTGAAGCTTTCTTT. Amino acid sequence: CASSLMPNLVNTEAFF.

The genes are TRBV2 and TRBJ1-1, with TRBD1 as a possible D gene (6 bases). Germline V gene lookup returns CDR1 SNHLY and CDR2 FYNNEI. The CDR3 is 13 amino acids. Trimming removed 8 bases at V and 1 base at J, with 11 bases between. The CDR3 loop reads CASCLTGNTEAFF. For the CDR3, the DNA is TGTGCCAGCTGCCTGACAGGGAACACTGAAGCTTTCTTT.